This record concerns one T cell receptor (beta chain) sequence. This specimen belongs to a study of circulating and synovial CD4+ cells in juvenile arthritis. The CDR3 loop spans 12 amino acids. The V end lost 1 base, the J end lost 8 bases, and 3 bases lay between the germline ends. Germline lookup yields CDR1 SGHDN and CDR2 FVKESK. Method: immunoSEQ multiplex PCR; TCRdb's copy keeps in-frame clones and lacks some. In the table there are under 40,000 clones, about 93% of which are singletons. This sequence joins TRBV14 and TRBJ1-6; no reliable D call. This clonotype was obtained from a human donor with juvenile idiopathic arthritis. Sequencing was done on a sample of CD4+ T cells from blood. CDR3: CASSQVDSPLHF. DNA of the CDR3: TGTGCCAGCAGCCAAGTCGATTCACCCCTCCACTTT.